This T cell receptor beta chain was recovered during a study of T cells after yellow fever vaccination. Study results and limitations: Overall, a small share of clonotypes was seen in both CD4 and CD8 compartments. At 95% to 98% for CD4 and approximately 88% for CD8, most primary-vaccination clones showed up again after the booster.

Details on this clonotype: Its antigen is as yet unknown.

Making TCR cDNA involved 5'RACE template switching, which added UMIs and a universal primer site. TCRdb re-derived calls from the 5' RACE reads in MiXCR, one entry per CDR3 protein. Among over 300,000 distinct CDR3 sequences listed, around 7% were seen once. This CDR3 region has 12 residues. Germline CDR1 reads SQVTM; CDR2 reads ANQGSEA. V dropped 1 base and J dropped 2 bases, with 6 bases sitting between them. Here the sequenced sample was PBMCs, taken about 41 days after the first yellow fever vaccination. The sequence derives from a man younger than 35 who received the YFV17D yellow fever vaccine. The V gene is TRBV29-1, the J gene TRBJ2-7; D gene ambiguous. The CDR3 DNA reads as TGCAGCGTTGAAGGGGTAACCTACGAGCAGTACTTC. This translates into CSVEGVTYEQYF.